One and the same sample provided the 32 T cell receptor beta chains below, sequenced in a study of blood T cell repertoires in COVID-19. Some clones are missing from TCRdb's copy, which holds only in-frame ones; the method was immunoSEQ multiplex PCR. The sample shows fewer than 35,000 clones, about 91% of them seen only once. The specimen sequenced was peripheral blood. These receptors all stem from a man older than 75 with acute or convalescent COVID-19.

CDR3 sequence (DNA): TGTGCCATAGGGACTAGCGGGAGAAGGAACGAGCAGTACTTC. This gives the protein CAIGTSGRRNEQYF. V gene TRBV10-3 combines with J gene TRBJ2-7, with 14 nucleotides matching TRBD2. Germline V lookup: CDR1 ENHRY, CDR2 SYGVKD. The CDR3 length is 14 residues. V was clipped by 9 bases and J by 5 bases; unmatched bases: 6.

This chain joins TRBV20-1 and TRBJ2-1; D call uncertain. This CDR3 has 11 residues. CDR1 and CDR2 (germline): DFQATT, SNEGSKA (reference sequence). V gave up 3 bases and J gave up 8 bases, with 8 bases separating them. This chain's CDR3 is CSASRLDEQFF. The CDR3 DNA sequence: TGCAGTGCTAGCCGACTCGATGAGCAGTTCTTC.

This sequence joins TRBV5-1 and TRBJ1-1; the D gene is possibly TRBD1 (6 bases). The V gene lost 4 bases and the J gene lost 7 bases, with 17 bases spanning the gap. This CDR3 is 14 amino acids long. Germline CDR1 SGHRS, CDR2 YFSETQ. CDR3 residues: CASSPSTGSGEAFF. CDR3 nucleotide sequence: TGCGCCAGCAGCCCCTCTACAGGGTCTGGTGAAGCTTTCTTT.

This clone is a singleton in its sample. J is TRBJ2-2 and V is TRBV27; 12 nucleotides match TRBD2. V shed 7 bases and J 3 bases; nucleotides not matched to a gene: 12. The CDR3 covers 18 residues. The V gene's germline CDR1 is MNHEY and CDR2 SMNVEV (reference sequence). The DNA for the CDR3 is TGTGCCAGCATGAAATTGACTAGCGGGAGAGAGGACACCGGGGAGCTGTTTTTT. It translates to CASMKLTSGREDTGELFF.

This chain connects TRBV30 to TRBJ1-2; D remains ambiguous. V was trimmed by 4 bases and J by 1 base, leaving 10 bases between them. This CDR3 has 13 residues. Germline V gives CDR1 GTSNPN, CDR2 SVGIG (reference sequence). CDR3 amino acids: CAWKGSVNYGYTF. CDR3 bases: TGTGCCTGGAAAGGGAGTGTTAACTATGGCTACACCTTC.

The chain joins TRBV6-5 to TRBJ2-7; the match to TRBD1 covers 10 bases. The CDR3 is 15 residues long. Germline-derived CDR1 and CDR2 are MNHEY and SVGAGI. Trimming took 6 bases from V and 3 from J; bases not matched to a gene: 8. CDR3 in DNA: TGTGCCAGCAGGCCTGGACAGGGGGTCGGCTACGAGCAGTACTTC. Translated: CASRPGQGVGYEQYF.

The rearrangement joins TRBV7-9 to TRBJ1-2; 7 bases are a match to TRBD1. Germline CDR1 reads SEHNR; CDR2 reads FQNEAQ (reference sequence). V was pared by 5 bases and J by 4 bases, with 1 base of the junction left unmatched. This CDR3 comprises 12 residues. CDR3 region: CASSRQGYGYTF. The CDR3, as DNA: TGTGCCAGCAGCCGACAGGGCTATGGCTACACCTTC. The complete variable domain, with remaining parts taken from reference TRBV7-9 and TRBJ1-2, reads DTGVSQNPRHKITKRGQNVTFRCDPISEHNRLYWYRQTLGQGPEFLTYFQNEAQLEKSRLLSDRFSAERPKGSFSTLEIQRTEQGDSAMYLCASSRQGYGYTFGSGTRLTVV.

The chain recombines TRBV5-6 with TRBJ2-2; 8 bases align to TRBD1. This CDR3 is built from 15 residues. The germline gives CDR1 SGHDT, CDR2 YYEEEE. V was clipped by 5 bases and J by 4 bases; unmatched bases: 7. The CDR3 sequence is CASSWTGNPTGELFF. The CDR3, as DNA: TGTGCCAGCAGTTGGACAGGGAACCCCACCGGGGAGCTGTTTTTT.

This chain links TRBV4-2 with TRBJ2-4; 15 bases fit TRBD2. V shed 3 bases, J shed 5 bases, and the junction held 11 bases outside the gene matches. CDR1 LGHNA and CDR2 YNFKEQ come from the germline V gene. The CDR3 length is 19 residues. CDR3 DNA sequence: TGTGCCAGCAGCCACCCTCCGGGGGGACTAGCGGGAGGTCAAAACATTCAGTACTTC. This gives the protein CASSHPPGGLAGGQNIQYF.

This chain joins TRBV28 and TRBJ1-4, with 7 bases matching TRBD1. The length of the CDR3 is 14 residues. Germline values: CDR1 MDHEN, CDR2 SYDVKM. Trimming took 5 bases from V and 8 from J; bases not matched to a gene: 8. The CDR3 loop reads CASSLTGHREKLFF. As DNA, the CDR3 is TGTGCCAGCAGTCTGACAGGGCATAGGGAAAAACTGTTTTTT.

The gene calls are TRBV28 and TRBJ2-7; 8 positions match TRBD1. With 6 bases clipped from V and 3 bases from J, the junction kept 7 bases outside the gene matches. CDR1 is MDHEN, CDR2 SYDVKM, per germline. This CDR3 has 14 residues. CDR3 DNA sequence: TGTGCCAGCAGCGCCGGGACAGGAGTCTACGAGCAGTACTTC. It is translated as CASSAGTGVYEQYF.

The J gene is TRBJ1-2, the V gene TRBV19; 11 positions agree with TRBD1. Germline V lookup: CDR1 LNHDA, CDR2 SQIVND (reference sequence). J lost 8 bases, V lost 2 bases, and 7 bases had no gene match. The CDR3 spans 15 residues. The DNA for the CDR3 is TGTGCCAGTAGTATATCCGGACAGGGGGCGAGCGGCTACACCTTC. Protein sequence: CASSISGQGASGYTF.

The chain recombines TRBV6-5 with TRBJ1-2, with TRBD1 as a possible D gene (5 bases). V lost 4 bases and J 4 bases, leaving 13 bases between the germline ends. CDR1 and CDR2 from the germline V gene are MNHEY and SVGAGI. The CDR3 covers 14 residues. CDR3 DNA sequence: TGTGCCAGCAGTTTCCAGGGCTTTGGCTATGGCTACACCTTC. Translating it yields CASSFQGFGYGYTF.

The chain recombines TRBV4-2 with TRBJ2-1; D is possibly TRBD2 (7 bases). V lost 8 bases, J lost 1 base, and 12 bases lay in between. This CDR3 is 14 amino acids long. Germline V lookup: CDR1 LGHNA, CDR2 YNFKEQ. CDR3 protein: CASGGRGSYNEQFF. The CDR3 bases are TGTGCCAGCGGGGGGCGGGGGTCCTACAATGAGCAGTTCTTC.

The V and J genes are TRBV2 and TRBJ1-4, with a tentative D call TRBD1 (5 bases). Germline CDR1 and CDR2: SNHLY and FYNNEI. Trimming removed 6 bases from V and 0 bases from J, with 11 bases in between. This CDR3 comprises 15 residues. Here the CDR3 reads CASRPRDSTNEKLFF. In DNA, the CDR3 is TGTGCCAGCAGACCCCGGGACTCAACTAATGAAAAACTGTTTTTT.

The chain combines TRBV3-1 (or the pseudogene TRBV3-2) with TRBJ2-3; 12 bases are shared with TRBD1. Trimming at V came to 1 base and at J to 5 bases, leaving 4 bases not matched to a gene. The germline V gene encodes CDR1 LGHDT and CDR2 YNNKEL (reference sequence). The CDR3 runs 16 residues. Written as DNA, the CDR3 is TGTGCCAGCAGCCAAGTTGGGACAGGGGGCAAAGATACGCAGTATTTT. Translating gives CASSQVGTGGKDTQYF.

As concerns this clone: The same CDR3 also results from other DNA sequences found in this sample. The chain recombines TRBV3-1 (or the pseudogene TRBV3-2) with TRBJ2-7, with TRBD2 as a possible D gene (6 bases). Germline assignment: CDR1 LGHDT and CDR2 YNNKEL (reference sequence). The V end lost 3 bases, the J end lost 2 bases, and 14 bases lay between the germline ends. The CDR3 loop spans 15 amino acids. In DNA, the CDR3 is TGTGCCAGCAGCCAGGAGGGCACAGTTACCTACGAGCAGTACTTC. It codes for CASSQEGTVTYEQYF.

CDR3 residues: CASSFHFELAGRHNEQFF. CDR3 DNA: TGTGCCAGCAGCTTTCATTTTGAACTAGCGGGAAGGCACAATGAGCAGTTCTTC. The chain carries TRBV7-9 and TRBJ2-1; 10 bases line up with TRBD2. V shed 3 bases, J shed 5 bases, and the junction held 13 bases outside the gene matches. Germline V gives CDR1 SEHNR, CDR2 FQNEAQ (reference sequence). CDR3 length: 18 residues.

This chain uses TRBV5-1 with TRBJ2-7; tentative D call: TRBD1 (7 bases). Trimming removed 0 bases from V and 7 bases from J, with 11 bases in between. The CDR3 sequence is 13 residues long. Germline CDR1 and CDR2: SGHRS and YFSETQ. CDR3 residues: CASSLEGAGEQYF. CDR3 DNA: TGCGCCAGCAGCTTGGAGGGGGCGGGGGAGCAGTACTTC.

The chain is built from TRBV9 and TRBJ1-2; maybe TRBD1 (6 bases). The V end lost 0 bases, the J end lost 2 bases, and 23 bases lay between the germline ends. This CDR3 comprises 19 residues. Germline CDR1 reads SGDLS; CDR2 reads YYNGEE. Here the CDR3 DNA reads TGTGCCAGCAGCGTAGTAGGGATTCGACACAGGGAGGGGAACTATGGCTACACCTTC. This translates into CASSVVGIRHREGNYGYTF. Combining the CDR3 with reference TRBV9 and TRBJ1-2 gives the whole variable domain DSGVTQTPKHLITATGQRVTLRCSPRSGDLSVYWYQQSLDQGLQFLIQYYNGEERAKGNILERFSAQQFPDLHSELNLSSLELGDSALYFCASSVVGIRHREGNYGYTFGSGTRLTVV.

The J gene is TRBJ1-1, the V gene TRBV6-6, with 7 bases identical to TRBD1. From germline, CDR1 is MNHNY and CDR2 SVGAGI (reference sequence). The trim removed 10 bases at V and 2 bases at J, leaving 13 bases unmatched. The CDR3 loop spans 15 amino acids. The CDR3 sequence is CATTTGDSLNTEAFF. CDR3 in DNA: TGTGCCACCACCACCGGGGACAGTCTAAACACTGAAGCTTTCTTT.

The chain couples TRBV10-1 to TRBJ1-2; the D is unclear. V was clipped by 3 bases and J by 8 bases, with 13 bases between them. CDR1 and CDR2 from the germline V gene are WNHNN and SYGVQD (reference sequence). The CDR3 runs to 13 residues. CDR3 bases: TGCGCCAGCAGTGAAAGGGCAGCGGGGGGCTACACCTTC. This gives the protein CASSERAAGGYTF.

The V gene is TRBV28, the J gene TRBJ2-1; 8 bases map to TRBD2. The CDR3 is 15 amino acids. Germline CDR1 reads MDHEN; CDR2 reads SYDVKM. V dropped 3 bases and J dropped 1; count of bases not matched to a gene: 2. In DNA form, the CDR3 reads TGTGCCAGCAGTTTGACTAGCGCATCCTACAATGAGCAGTTCTTC. This codes for CASSLTSASYNEQFF.

The chain combines TRBV7-8 with TRBJ2-7, with 9 bases lining up with TRBD2. The V segment lost 1 base and the J segment 5 bases; nucleotides outside the gene matches: 9. Germline lookup yields CDR1 SGHVS and CDR2 FQNEAQ. CDR3 size: 16 residues. The CDR3 DNA is TGTGCCAGCAGCTTAGAGGGTAGCGGGAGCCTGGACGAGCAGTACTTC. Residues: CASSLEGSGSLDEQYF.

The chain uses TRBV14 and TRBJ1-3, with 7 bases identical to TRBD1. CDR3 length: 18 residues. With 0 bases clipped from V and 2 bases from J, the junction kept 10 bases outside the gene matches. Germline loops: CDR1 SGHDN, CDR2 FVKESK. CDR3 coding DNA: TGTGCCAGCAGCCAAGATGTTGCGTATGGACAGGCTGGAAACACCATATATTTT. The encoded protein is CASSQDVAYGQAGNTIYF.

This clone was seen a few times. This chain links TRBV25-1 with TRBJ1-1; D remains unclear. The germline V and J ends were trimmed by 4 bases and 4 bases, with 25 bases remaining between them. Per germline, CDR1 MGHDK and CDR2 SYGVNS. The CDR3 runs to 18 residues. The CDR3 reads CASSASRVAALLRTEAFF. The DNA of the CDR3 is TGTGCCAGCAGTGCCTCCCGGGTGGCCGCTTTATTGCGCACTGAAGCTTTCTTT.

This rearrangement joins TRBV10-1 to TRBJ2-3; 9 bases agree with TRBD2. From germline, CDR1 is WNHNN and CDR2 SYGVQD (reference sequence). This CDR3 contains 16 residues. Unmatched junction bases numbered 12, after V lost 6 bases and J lost 5 bases. The CDR3 region has the DNA TGCGCCAGCAGCCGTCCTAGCGGGAATGAAGGAGATACGCAGTATTTT. Translated, it gives CASSRPSGNEGDTQYF.

The J gene is TRBJ1-1, the V gene TRBV2; D might be TRBD1 (6 bases). Looked up from germline, CDR1 is SNHLY and CDR2 is FYNNEI. Trimming cost V 4 bases and J 0 bases, with 18 bases left between them. The length of the CDR3 is 17 residues. DNA of the CDR3: TGTGCCAGCAGTGTATCCCTCAGACAGGTCATGAACACTGAAGCTTTCTTT. Amino acids: CASSVSLRQVMNTEAFF.

The CDR3 sequence is CASSVVTGTEAFF. Here the CDR3 DNA reads TGTGCCAGCAGCGTAGTTACGGGCACTGAAGCTTTCTTT. This rearrangement joins TRBV9 to TRBJ1-1; no reliable D call. Trimming removed 0 bases from V and 4 bases from J, with 7 bases in between. CDR1 and CDR2 from the germline V gene are SGDLS and YYNGEE. The length of the CDR3 is 13 residues.

The chain combines TRBV3-1 (or the pseudogene TRBV3-2) with TRBJ2-2; 8 bases fit TRBD2. CDR3 length: 19 amino acids. With 3 bases clipped from V and 4 bases from J, the junction kept 16 bases outside the gene matches. The germline CDR1 and CDR2 sequences are LGHDT and YNNKEL (reference sequence). CDR3 region: CASSHLRESRAGGTGELFF. CDR3 nucleotides: TGTGCCAGCAGCCACTTGAGGGAGTCACGGGCGGGGGGCACCGGGGAGCTGTTTTTT.

The chain recombines TRBV7-2 with TRBJ2-1; maybe TRBD2 (5 bases). Germline loops: CDR1 SGHTA, CDR2 FQGNSA. CDR3 length: 13 residues. Trimming removed 5 bases at V and 7 bases at J, with 12 bases between. CDR3 sequence reads: CASSSRDPNEQFF. CDR3 nucleotides: TGTGCCAGCAGCAGCCGGGATCCGAATGAGCAGTTCTTC.

The rearrangement links TRBV29-1 to TRBJ2-1; D remains ambiguous. The ends were cut back, 4 bases at V and 7 bases at J, with 17 bases in the middle. CDR3 length: 14 residues. Germline loops: CDR1 SQVTM, CDR2 ANQGSEA. CDR3 nucleotides: TGCAGCGTTGCCGGAGCCCGTTTTGGTAATGAGCAGTTCTTC. Amino acids: CSVAGARFGNEQFF.